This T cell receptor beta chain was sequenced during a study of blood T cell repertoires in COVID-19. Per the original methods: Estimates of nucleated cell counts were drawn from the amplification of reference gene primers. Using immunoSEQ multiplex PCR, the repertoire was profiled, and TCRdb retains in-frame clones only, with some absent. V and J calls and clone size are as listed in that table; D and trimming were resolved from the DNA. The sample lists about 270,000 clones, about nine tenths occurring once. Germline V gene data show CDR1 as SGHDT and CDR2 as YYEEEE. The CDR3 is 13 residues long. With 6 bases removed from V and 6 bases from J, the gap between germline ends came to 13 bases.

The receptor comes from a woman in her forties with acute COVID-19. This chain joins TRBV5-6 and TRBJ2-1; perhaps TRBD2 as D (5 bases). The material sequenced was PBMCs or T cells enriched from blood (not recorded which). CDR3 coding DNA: TGTGCCAGCAACCCGGGAAGTCTCAATGAGCAGTTCTTC. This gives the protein CASNPGSLNEQFF.